This TCR beta chain was sequenced for a study of cytotoxic CD8 clonotypes in ibrutinib-treated CLL. Only in-frame clones appear in the TCRdb table, and some are missing; sequencing was by immunoSEQ multiplex PCR. The profile shows roughly 47,000 clones, approximately 51% of them singletons. Sequencing used PBMCs, obtained after 12 months of ibrutinib treatment. The sequence was collected from a human donor with chronic lymphocytic leukemia.

The CDR3 coding sequence is TGTGCCAGCAGGGAGCGGATCTGGAGCTACAATGAGCAGTTCTTC. Translating gives CASRERIWSYNEQFF. The genes are TRBV27 and TRBJ2-1, with D maybe TRBD2 (5 bases). The CDR3 runs to 15 residues. Germline V CDR1 and CDR2: MNHEY, SMNVEV (reference sequence). V was clipped by 6 bases and J by 3 bases, with 15 bases between them.